A single sample gave rise to the 6 T cell receptor beta chains below, sequenced in a study of T cells after yellow fever vaccination. TCRdb passed the 5' RACE reads through MiXCR, listing each CDR3 protein once. The sample shows 300,000 to 450,000 distinct CDR3 sequences, roughly 6.2% of them seen only once. The material was PBMCs, obtained 5 days after the yellow fever booster vaccination. The receptors come from a man between 25 and 39 years old who received the YFV17D yellow fever vaccine.

The V call is TRBV5-4, the J call TRBJ2-7, with 8 positions matching TRBD2. Per germline, CDR1 SGHNT and CDR2 YYREEE (reference sequence). Unmatched junction bases numbered 2, after V lost 3 bases and J lost 0 bases. The CDR3 extends over 14 amino acids. The chain's CDR3 is CASSWSGSSYEQYF. CDR3 DNA: TGTGCCAGCAGCTGGAGCGGGAGCTCCTACGAGCAGTACTTC.

This chain joins TRBV12-3 or TRBV12-4 and TRBJ2-6; the D is unclear. The CDR3 contains 16 residues. The V end lost 1 base, the J end lost 0 bases, and 7 bases lay between the germline ends. The chain's CDR3 is CASSLVRISGANVLTF. CDR3 DNA: TGTGCCAGCAGTTTAGTCAGAATCTCTGGGGCCAACGTCCTGACTTTC.

This chain uses TRBV9 with TRBJ2-7, with D perhaps given as TRBD1 or TRBD2 (5 bases each). CDR1 is SGDLS and CDR2 is YYNGEE in the germline V gene. The CDR3 contains 15 residues. V lost 3 bases, J lost 2 bases, and 15 bases lay in between. The CDR3 DNA reads TGTGCCAGCAGCGATCACCGGGACGGCACCTACGAGCAGTACTTC. It is translated as CASSDHRDGTYEQYF.

Turning to this clonotype: A much bigger clone sits one base away, suggesting this may be a read error. The gene calls are TRBV7-9 and TRBJ2-7; possibly TRBD2 for D (5 bases). Germline CDR1 and CDR2: SEHNR and FQNEAQ (reference sequence). This CDR3 region has 12 residues. Trimming removed 7 bases at V and 3 bases at J, with 10 bases between. The CDR3 DNA is TGTGCCAGCATCTCGGACTTCTACGAGCAGTACTTC. Residues: CASISDFYEQYF. Full variable domain (outside the CDR3, taken from reference TRBV7-9 and TRBJ2-7): DTGVSQNPRHKITKRGQNVTFRCDPISEHNRLYWYRQTLGQGPEFLTYFQNEAQLEKSRLLSDRFSAERPKGSFSTLEIQRTEQGDSAMYLCASISDFYEQYFGPGTRLTVT.

This clonotype appeared many times. This chain links TRBV11-3 with TRBJ2-6; D ambiguous. Between the trimmed V and J ends, which lost 4 bases and 2 bases, there was a span of 6 bases. The CDR3 has 14 amino acids. Looked up from germline, CDR1 is SGHNT and CDR2 is YENEEA. The CDR3 spells CASSSGPGANVLTF. The CDR3 DNA follows: TGTGCCAGCAGCTCTGGACCTGGGGCCAACGTCCTGACTTTC.

This clonotype was seen a few times. In DNA form, the CDR3 reads TGTGCCAGCAGAGACACAGGGGGCGCAGGCTACGAGCAGTACTTC. Translated, it gives CASRDTGGAGYEQYF. The V call is TRBV12-3 or TRBV12-4, the J call TRBJ2-7; 9 bases align to TRBD1. The CDR3 consists of 15 residues. V trimming: 6 bases; J trimming: 3 bases; junction bases outside the gene matches: 9.